This entry is about one T cell receptor beta chain. The sample is drawn from a study of control samples from healthy donors and cancer patients. Germline CDR1 reads SGHRS; CDR2 reads YFSETQ. With V trimmed by 2 bases and J by 3 bases, 6 bases remained unmatched. The CDR3 is 15 residues long. Some clones are missing from TCRdb's copy, which holds only in-frame ones; the method was immunoSEQ multiplex PCR. The sample contains around 85,000 clones, around 94% of which appear only once. This sequence was found in a woman under 30 in good health. The chain combines TRBV5-1 with TRBJ2-3; 7 bases are a match to TRBD1. Sequencing used blood. Here the CDR3 DNA reads TGCGCCAGCAGCTTACCTGGGACAGTTACAGATACGCAGTATTTT. The encoded protein is CASSLPGTVTDTQYF.